The 26 T cell receptor beta chains in this list originate from one sample, sequenced in a study of T cell responses to AZD1222 COVID-19 vaccine. Generated by immunoSEQ multiplex PCR, the TCRdb table keeps only in-frame clones and is missing some. This table lists about 140,000 clones. Specimen: peripheral blood. These receptor sequences come from an adult in good health.

Here the CDR3 reads CASSPDFNQPQHF. CDR3 in DNA: TGTGCCAGCAGCCCCGACTTCAATCAGCCCCAGCATTTT. The V gene is TRBV12-3 or TRBV12-4, the J gene TRBJ1-5; D call uncertain. Trimming cost V 6 bases and J 3 bases, with 9 bases left between them. This CDR3 comprises 13 residues.

The chain employs TRBV4-1 and TRBJ2-3, with D perhaps TRBD1 or TRBD2 (5 bases each). The CDR3 has 17 amino acids. Trimming left V 3 bases short and J 1 base short, with 17 bases between. Germline V gene sequence: CDR1 MGHRA, CDR2 YSYEKL. The CDR3 here is CASSHPGAELRTDTQYF. In DNA, the CDR3 is TGCGCCAGCAGCCACCCCGGGGCAGAATTGCGCACAGATACGCAGTATTTT.

The chain employs TRBV30 and TRBJ1-1, with 8 bases aligning to TRBD1. Germline loops: CDR1 GTSNPN, CDR2 SVGIG (reference sequence). The CDR3 spans 13 residues. The V segment lost 0 bases and the J segment 6 bases; nucleotides outside the gene matches: 3. The CDR3 sequence is CAWSVNRGSEAFF. CDR3 nucleotides: TGTGCCTGGAGTGTAAACAGGGGGTCTGAAGCTTTCTTT.

J is TRBJ1-2 and V is TRBV6-2 or TRBV6-3; 9 bases agree with TRBD1. The ends lost 5 bases at V and 7 bases at J; junction bases unmatched: 5. Per the germline V gene, CDR1 is MNHEY and CDR2 is SVGEGT. The CDR3 runs 13 residues. The CDR3: CASSQDRGSGYTF. The CDR3 DNA follows: TGTGCCAGCAGTCAGGACAGGGGCAGTGGCTACACCTTC.

The chain couples TRBV3-1 (or the pseudogene TRBV3-2) to TRBJ1-1; no reliable D call. This CDR3 is built from 16 residues. V lost 1 base and J 1 base, leaving 13 bases between the germline ends. Looked up from germline, CDR1 is LGHDT and CDR2 is YNNKEL (reference sequence). The DNA for the CDR3 is TGTGCCAGCAGCCAAGGGCAAGAGAGACCGAACACTGAAGCTTTCTTT. It encodes CASSQGQERPNTEAFF.

The rearrangement joins TRBV3-1 (or the pseudogene TRBV3-2) to TRBJ1-6, with D possibly being TRBD1 (5 bases). CDR3 length: 14 residues. Trimming shortened V by 1 base and J by 8 bases, and 9 bases separated the two germline ends. Per germline, CDR1 LGHDT and CDR2 YNNKEL (reference sequence). CDR3 in DNA: TGTGCCAGCAGCCAAGCTGGGGGGGATTCACCCCTCCACTTT. Amino acids: CASSQAGGDSPLHF.

The J gene is TRBJ1-1, the V gene TRBV7-2; D gene uncertain. The germline V gene encodes CDR1 SGHTA and CDR2 FQGNSA. The CDR3 loop spans 17 amino acids. Trimming cost V 1 base and J 0 bases, with 15 bases left between them. The CDR3 loop reads CASSLDGFGSMNTEAFF. CDR3 DNA: TGTGCCAGCAGCTTAGATGGGTTCGGGAGCATGAACACTGAAGCTTTCTTT.

CDR3 protein: CASSLRSGGVLAGELFF. CDR3 bases: TGTGCCAGCAGCTTGCGTAGCGGGGGCGTCCTGGCCGGGGAGCTGTTTTTT. The V call is TRBV11-3, the J call TRBJ2-2; 9 nucleotides agree with TRBD2. The ends lost 3 bases at V and 6 bases at J; junction bases unmatched: 11. Per the germline V gene, CDR1 is SGHNT and CDR2 is YENEEA. CDR3 length: 17 residues.

The CDR3 sequence is CASSYDETDEKLFF. Written as DNA, the CDR3 is TGTGCCAGCAGTTATGACGAGACCGACGAAAAACTGTTTTTT. The gene calls are TRBV6-5 and TRBJ1-4; no firm D call. In germline, CDR1 is MNHEY, CDR2 SVGAGI. The CDR3 sequence is 14 residues long. Trimming took 3 bases from V and 8 from J, leaving 13 bases between them.

The chain links TRBV25-1 to TRBJ2-7; D unresolved. The CDR3 runs to 11 residues. The V gene's germline CDR1 is MGHDK and CDR2 SYGVNS. Between the trimmed V and J ends, which lost 8 bases and 6 bases, there was a span of 11 bases. DNA for the CDR3: TGTGCCAGCTGGAGACTTGGCGAGCAGTACTTC. It yields the protein CASWRLGEQYF.

The V call is TRBV2, the J call TRBJ2-7; possibly TRBD1 for D (6 bases). V lost 8 bases, J lost 6 bases, and 14 bases lay in between. Germline V gene sequence: CDR1 SNHLY, CDR2 FYNNEI. This CDR3 is built from 12 residues. Written as DNA, the CDR3 is TGTGCCAGCGGCCTACAGGGTTTCGAGCAGTACTTC. As protein: CASGLQGFEQYF.

The chain uses TRBV30 and TRBJ1-2; D is possibly TRBD1 (6 bases). Looked up from germline, CDR1 is GTSNPN and CDR2 is SVGIG (reference sequence). Trimming pared 4 bases from V and 3 bases from J, leaving 12 bases between. There are 13 residues in the CDR3. The CDR3 loop is CAWTPRGDYGYTF. The CDR3 nucleotides read TGTGCCTGGACCCCCAGGGGCGACTATGGCTACACCTTC. The whole variable domain, remainder taken from reference TRBV30 and TRBJ1-2, is SQTIHQWPATLVQPVGSPLSLECTVEGTSNPNLYWYRQAAGRGLQLLFYSVGIGQISSEVPQNLSASRPQDRQFILSSKKLLLSDSGFYLCAWTPRGDYGYTFGSGTRLTVV.

The rearrangement uses TRBV30 and TRBJ1-2, with D perhaps matching TRBD1 (5 bases). The V end lost 3 bases, the J end lost 8 bases, and 13 bases lay between the germline ends. Germline V gene sequence: CDR1 GTSNPN, CDR2 SVGIG (reference sequence). CDR3 length equals 12 residues. Here the CDR3 DNA reads TGTGCCTGGAGCCTGCGGCGGGACGGCTACACCTTC. Encoded protein: CAWSLRRDGYTF.

J is TRBJ2-1 and V is TRBV28; 9 bases line up with TRBD2. The V segment lost 8 bases and the J segment 1 base; nucleotides outside the gene matches: 9. The germline V gene encodes CDR1 MDHEN and CDR2 SYDVKM. The CDR3 covers 16 residues. The CDR3 DNA reads TGTGCCAGCTTTCCCTCTAGCGGGGTATCCTACAATGAGCAGTTCTTC. It encodes CASFPSSGVSYNEQFF.

The chain uses TRBV5-1 and TRBJ1-3, with no clear D. Per the germline V gene, CDR1 is SGHRS and CDR2 is YFSETQ. The CDR3 contains 15 residues. V lost 0 bases, J lost 0 bases, and 7 bases lay in between. This CDR3 is CASSLDSNSGNTIYF. The CDR3 region has the DNA TGCGCCAGCAGCTTGGACAGCAACTCTGGAAACACCATATATTTT.

Comments on this clone: Other DNA sequences from this sample encode an identical CDR3 as well. V is TRBV15 and J is TRBJ1-1, with D hard to call. Germline values: CDR1 LNHNV, CDR2 YYDKDF (reference sequence). CDR3 size: 13 residues. Trimming shortened V by 0 bases and J by 0 bases, and 2 bases separated the two germline ends. The CDR3 loop is CATSRDLNTEAFF. CDR3 bases: TGTGCCACCAGCAGAGATTTGAACACTGAAGCTTTCTTT. The complete variable domain, with remaining parts taken from reference TRBV15 and TRBJ1-1, reads DAMVIQNPRYQVTQFGKPVTLSCSQTLNHNVMYWYQQKSSQAPKLLFHYYDKDFNNEADTPDNFQSRRPNTSFCFLDIRSPGLGDTAMYLCATSRDLNTEAFFGQGTRLTVV.

The rearrangement joins TRBV4-1 to TRBJ2-5; 9 nucleotides line up with TRBD2. The CDR3 is 16 residues long. Germline assignment: CDR1 MGHRA and CDR2 YSYEKL. Unmatched junction bases numbered 7, after V lost 0 bases and J lost 5 bases. CDR3 sequence: CASSQEAGGPSETQYF. DNA for the CDR3: TGCGCCAGCAGCCAAGAGGCGGGGGGGCCTAGCGAGACCCAGTACTTC.

The gene calls are TRBV4-3 and TRBJ1-1, with D tentatively TRBD1 (5 bases). The V and J ends lost 4 bases and 5 bases respectively, with 17 bases between them. The CDR3 extends over 15 amino acids. The germline V gene has CDR1 LGHNA and CDR2 YSLEER. The CDR3 here is CASSPSSGGETEAFF. In nucleotides, the CDR3 is TGCGCCAGCAGCCCTAGCTCGGGGGGGGAAACTGAAGCTTTCTTT.

The chain uses TRBV2 and TRBJ1-4; D is possibly TRBD1 (6 bases). Per the germline V gene, CDR1 is SNHLY and CDR2 is FYNNEI. The V end was cut by 1 base, the J end by 5 bases, with 11 bases between. The CDR3 is made up of 15 amino acids. The CDR3 DNA is TGTGCCAGCAGTGAAGGGGTGGGGGGCAATGAAAAACTGTTTTTT. Translated, it gives CASSEGVGGNEKLFF. Supplemented by reference TRBV2 and TRBJ1-4, the full variable domain reads EPEVTQTPSHQVTQMGQEVILRCVPISNHLYFYWYRQILGQKVEFLVSFYNNEISEKSEIFDDQFSVERPDGSNFTLKIRSTKLEDSAMYFCASSEGVGGNEKLFFGSGTQLSVL.

The rearrangement links TRBV12-3 or TRBV12-4 to TRBJ1-2; the match to TRBD1 covers 7 bases. The CDR3 spans 12 residues. V dropped 5 bases and J dropped 7; count of bases not matched to a gene: 4. This CDR3 reads CASSPTGPGYTF. CDR3 sequence (DNA): TGTGCCAGCAGTCCGACAGGGCCTGGCTACACCTTC.

V usage is TRBV19 and J usage is TRBJ1-1; a weak D match, TRBD1 (6 bases). V lost 2 bases to trimming and J lost 7 bases, with 29 bases between them. Germline V gene lookup returns CDR1 LNHDA and CDR2 SQIVND (reference sequence). The length of the CDR3 is 19 residues. Here the CDR3 reads CASSINSRDTEGGKGEAFF. CDR3 nucleotide sequence: TGTGCCAGTAGTATAAACTCCCGGGACACCGAGGGGGGAAAGGGTGAAGCTTTCTTT.

The chain couples TRBV5-1 to TRBJ1-1; no definite D call. This CDR3 spans 14 amino acids. Germline-derived CDR1 and CDR2 are SGHRS and YFSETQ. The V and J ends lost 0 bases and 3 bases respectively, with 9 bases between them. CDR3 loop: CASSLVLSDTEAFF. For the CDR3, the DNA is TGCGCCAGCAGCTTGGTTTTGAGCGACACTGAAGCTTTCTTT.

The chain combines TRBV30 with TRBJ1-2; D is ambiguous. Germline values: CDR1 GTSNPN, CDR2 SVGIG (reference sequence). This CDR3 comprises 12 residues. Trimming removed 1 base at V and 3 bases at J, with 6 bases between. CDR3 in DNA: TGTGCCTGGAGTGGTGGGGACTATGGCTACACCTTC. Translated, it gives CAWSGGDYGYTF.

This chain joins TRBV7-2 and TRBJ1-5, with no clear D. V gave up 5 bases and J gave up 5 bases, with 10 bases separating them. Germline assignment: CDR1 SGHTA and CDR2 FQGNSA. The CDR3 is made up of 13 amino acids. Here the CDR3 DNA reads TGTGCCAGCAGCCTCAGGACTGATCAGCCCCAGCATTTT. It encodes CASSLRTDQPQHF.

V usage is TRBV27 and J usage is TRBJ2-5, with TRBD2 as a possible D gene (5 bases). The length of the CDR3 is 15 residues. V was shortened by 2 bases and J by 5 bases, with 15 bases between the two germline ends. The germline gives CDR1 MNHEY, CDR2 SMNVEV (reference sequence). The chain's CDR3 is CASSLIWTPSETQYF. CDR3 bases: TGTGCCAGCAGTTTAATTTGGACTCCGTCCGAGACCCAGTACTTC.

The chain is built from TRBV3-1 (or the pseudogene TRBV3-2) and TRBJ1-2, with D tentatively TRBD1 (6 bases). Trimming shortened V by 4 bases and J by 8 bases, and 17 bases separated the two germline ends. Germline CDR1 and CDR2: LGHDT and YNNKEL (reference sequence). This CDR3 comprises 14 residues. CDR3 sequence: CASSPNREGNGYTF. Here the CDR3 DNA reads TGTGCCAGCAGCCCGAACAGGGAGGGTAACGGCTACACCTTC.